The 32 T cell receptor beta chains presented below share a single source sample, sequenced in a study of T-cell reconstitution after alpha-beta-depleted transplantation in children. Unique molecular identifiers were built into the TCRbeta library. One entry per CDR3 protein results from TCRdb running MiXCR on the PCR reads. The sample yields around 380,000 distinct CDR3 sequences, approximately 10% seen once. Sequencing was performed on PBMCs from the stem cell graft donor, taken from the stem cell graft. The receptor source for this set is a human donor who donated a stem cell graft to a child with acute myeloid leukemia.

This sequence joins TRBV15 and TRBJ1-1; tentatively, D is TRBD1 (5 bases). The V gene lost 0 bases and the J gene lost 10 bases, with 12 bases spanning the gap. The germline gives CDR1 LNHNV, CDR2 YYDKDF (reference sequence). The CDR3 loop spans 13 amino acids. Here the CDR3 reads CATSRDGSQGAFF. CDR3 DNA sequence: TGTGCCACCAGCAGAGATGGGAGTCAGGGAGCTTTCTTT.

This clonotype was picked up many times. In DNA, the CDR3 is TGTGCCAGCAGCTTCCCGGACAGGGAAGAGACCCAGTACTTC. This translates into CASSFPDREETQYF. V is TRBV7-2 and J is TRBJ2-5; 8 positions agree with TRBD1. CDR1 and CDR2 (germline): SGHTA, FQGNSA. There are 14 residues in the CDR3. V lost 3 bases and J lost 3; bases outside the gene matches: 3.

V gene TRBV20-1 combines with J gene TRBJ1-2; 7 bases map to TRBD1. V lost 0 bases and J lost 7; bases outside the gene matches: 17. Germline V gives CDR1 DFQATT, CDR2 SNEGSKA (reference sequence). The CDR3 runs to 17 residues. The CDR3 region has the DNA TGCAGTGCTAGAGATCTCCAGGGGGGTGAGTTGGTCGGTGGCTACACCTTC. This codes for CSARDLQGGELVGGYTF.

The rearrangement joins TRBV5-1 to TRBJ1-6; D is unresolved. CDR1 and CDR2 (germline): SGHRS, YFSETQ. The CDR3 contains 16 residues. Between the trimmed V and J ends, which lost 0 bases and 1 base, there was a span of 8 bases. The CDR3 bases are TGCGCCAGCAGCTTGGTTGACGGGTCCTATAATTCACCCCTCCACTTT. This sequence encodes CASSLVDGSYNSPLHF.

CDR3 loop: CASTGEIDTQYF. The CDR3, as DNA: TGCGCCAGCACGGGAGAGATAGATACGCAGTATTTT. This chain joins TRBV5-1 and TRBJ2-3; weak D call: TRBD2 (6 bases). The V gene's germline CDR1 is SGHRS and CDR2 YFSETQ. This CDR3 contains 12 residues. The V gene lost 6 bases and the J gene lost 5 bases, with 10 bases spanning the gap.

The chain is built from TRBV20-1 and TRBJ2-1; no firm D call. CDR1 is DFQATT and CDR2 is SNEGSKA in the germline V gene (reference sequence). The CDR3 totals 16 residues. V lost 4 bases and J 0 bases, leaving 16 bases between the germline ends. CDR3 DNA sequence: TGCAGTGCTACGTCGGCCATCGAGAGCTCCTACAATGAGCAGTTCTTC. Protein: CSATSAIESSYNEQFF.

V usage is TRBV20-1 and J usage is TRBJ2-7; 10 bases line up with TRBD2. Losses at the gene ends were 5 bases for V and 4 bases for J; bases not matched to a gene: 5. This CDR3 has 13 residues. Germline CDR1 is DFQATT and CDR2 is SNEGSKA (reference sequence). CDR3 sequence (DNA): TGCAGTGCTCGAGCTAGCGGGAGTTACGAGCAGTACTTC. Its protein is CSARASGSYEQYF.

Only a few counts were recorded for this clonotype. The chain has TRBV5-1 and TRBJ2-7; 9 bases are shared with TRBD1. This CDR3 has 15 residues. CDR1 and CDR2 (germline): SGHRS, YFSETQ. Trimming removed 4 bases from V and 0 bases from J; junction bases left unmatched: 5. The CDR3 DNA follows: TGCGCCAGCAGCCGGGGGGACAGGGCCTCCTACGAGCAGTACTTC. Protein sequence: CASSRGDRASYEQYF.

This clonotype was seen a few times. J is TRBJ2-7 and V is TRBV10-3; the match to TRBD2 covers 14 bases. Trimming removed 4 bases from V and 6 bases from J; junction bases left unmatched: 17. The CDR3 runs 19 residues. CDR1 is ENHRY and CDR2 is SYGVKD in the germline V gene. CDR3 residues: CAISGAGRGTSGSLTEQYF. CDR3 in DNA: TGTGCCATCAGTGGCGCCGGCAGGGGGACTAGCGGGAGTCTCACCGAGCAGTACTTC.

This chain joins TRBV7-9 and TRBJ2-7, with 10 nucleotides matching TRBD2. The V gene's germline CDR1 is SEHNR and CDR2 FQNEAQ (reference sequence). CDR3 length: 13 residues. Trimming took 3 bases from V and 6 from J; bases not matched to a gene: 2. The CDR3 loop is CASSFSGGLEQYF. The DNA for the CDR3 is TGTGCCAGCAGCTTTAGCGGGGGGCTCGAGCAGTACTTC.

This clonotype was counted ten times or more. The V gene is TRBV7-9, the J gene TRBJ1-6, with D tentatively TRBD1 (5 bases). The germline V gene has CDR1 SEHNR and CDR2 FQNEAQ (reference sequence). Trimming shortened V by 0 bases and J by 10 bases, and 7 bases separated the two germline ends. The CDR3 consists of 13 residues. CDR3 nucleotides: TGTGCCAGCAGCTTAGCAGGGGTATCACCCCTCCACTTT. Encoded protein: CASSLAGVSPLHF.

The rearrangement joins TRBV5-1 to TRBJ2-1; no reliable D call. V was cut by 4 bases and J by 6 bases, with 11 bases left in between. Germline loops: CDR1 SGHRS, CDR2 YFSETQ. This CDR3 region has 13 residues. This CDR3 reads CASSVALGNEQFF. CDR3 coding DNA: TGCGCCAGCAGCGTCGCCTTGGGCAATGAGCAGTTCTTC.

This clonotype was seen more than once but under ten times. The V gene is TRBV20-1, the J gene TRBJ1-1; 8 bases line up with TRBD1. CDR1 is DFQATT and CDR2 is SNEGSKA in the germline V gene (reference sequence). V shed 1 base, J shed 1 base, and the junction held 5 bases outside the gene matches. This CDR3 spans 15 amino acids. CDR3: CSARGHGTGNTEAFF. The CDR3 coding sequence is TGCAGTGCTAGAGGCCACGGGACAGGGAACACTGAAGCTTTCTTT.

This clonotype was seen a few times. The chain joins TRBV5-1 to TRBJ2-1; D is unclear. CDR1 is SGHRS and CDR2 is YFSETQ in the germline V gene. This CDR3 is built from 17 residues. With 2 bases removed from V and 3 bases from J, the gap between germline ends came to 18 bases. CDR3 protein: CASSFISGGKDYNEQFF. The CDR3 nucleotides read TGCGCCAGCAGCTTTATATCGGGCGGAAAAGACTACAATGAGCAGTTCTTC.

By proportion, this clonotype is medium-sized (0.01 to 0.1%). The chain is built from TRBV29-1 and TRBJ2-5; 10 bases map to TRBD1. Per germline, CDR1 SQVTM and CDR2 ANQGSEA. V gave up 2 bases and J gave up 4 bases; unmatched junction bases: 7. The CDR3 spans 15 residues. The CDR3 is CSVEPDRGRSETQYF. The CDR3 DNA reads TGCAGCGTTGAACCAGACAGGGGGCGTTCAGAGACCCAGTACTTC.

This clonotype was observed many times. The chain recombines TRBV5-1 with TRBJ2-3; D gene ambiguous. Germline V lookup: CDR1 SGHRS, CDR2 YFSETQ. The CDR3 contains 14 residues. The V gene lost 1 base and the J gene lost 5 bases, with 11 bases spanning the gap. This chain's CDR3 is CASSLSDSRDTQYF. DNA for the CDR3: TGCGCCAGCAGCTTGAGCGACTCCCGAGATACGCAGTATTTT.

This clonotype occurred once. The chain links TRBV7-8 to TRBJ2-7; 9 bases fit TRBD2. The ends lost 4 bases at V and 1 base at J; junction bases unmatched: 5. Germline V gene data show CDR1 as SGHVS and CDR2 as FQNEAQ. The CDR3 has 15 amino acids. The CDR3 sequence is CASSWPGLASYEQYF. The DNA for the CDR3 is TGTGCCAGCAGCTGGCCGGGACTAGCATCCTACGAGCAGTACTTC.

The chain employs TRBV12-3 or TRBV12-4 and TRBJ2-5; 7 bases map to TRBD1. The CDR3 runs to 17 residues. The junction had 17 bases not matched to a gene; V was cut back by 5 bases and J by 5 bases. CDR3 sequence: CASSPPRQGPTGETQYF. CDR3 nucleotide sequence: TGTGCCAGCAGTCCACCCCGACAGGGCCCAACGGGGGAGACCCAGTACTTC.

V and J are TRBV2 and TRBJ2-1; D may correspond to TRBD1 or TRBD2 (5 bases each). The V and J ends lost 10 bases and 2 bases respectively, with 18 bases between them. Germline-derived CDR1 and CDR2 are SNHLY and FYNNEI. This CDR3 has 15 amino acids. In nucleotides, the CDR3 is TGTGCCATCCTGAGAAGGGACCCCGCCTACAATGAGCAGTTCTTC. Translated: CAILRRDPAYNEQFF.

This clonotype was counted a few times. V gene TRBV5-1 combines with J gene TRBJ2-2, with D possibly matching TRBD1 (6 bases). This CDR3 has 15 amino acids. CDR1 is SGHRS and CDR2 is YFSETQ in the germline V gene. Trimming took off 4 bases at V and 6 bases at J, with 16 bases between the two ends. The CDR3 sequence: CASSAGVGRAGELFF. The CDR3, as DNA: TGCGCCAGCAGCGCAGGGGTTGGAAGAGCCGGGGAGCTGTTTTTT.

This sequence joins TRBV27 and TRBJ2-1; D assignment may be TRBD1 or TRBD2 (6 bases each). Germline values: CDR1 MNHEY, CDR2 SMNVEV (reference sequence). The CDR3 contains 12 residues. V shed 4 bases and J shed 9 bases, with 10 bases lying between them. CDR3 sequence reads: CASSSGGIEQFF. CDR3 nucleotide sequence: TGTGCCAGCAGTTCCGGGGGCATTGAGCAGTTCTTC.

This clonotype was detected ten times or more. CDR3 coding DNA: TGCGCCAGCAGCTTGGCCGGGGGGGCCGGGACCAATGAGCAGTTCTTC. Residues: CASSLAGGAGTNEQFF. V usage is TRBV5-1 and J usage is TRBJ2-1, with 8 bases lining up with TRBD2. The CDR3 is 16 amino acids. V lost 0 bases and J lost 6; bases outside the gene matches: 8. The germline V gene has CDR1 SGHRS and CDR2 YFSETQ.

The chain combines TRBV5-1 with TRBJ2-3, with 14 bases that match TRBD2. After removal of 4 bases from V and 9 bases from J, the junction contained 22 bases not matched to a gene. CDR1 SGHRS and CDR2 YFSETQ come from the germline V gene. CDR3 length: 20 residues. The CDR3: CASSPGLAGAHTSSLRTQYF. In nucleotides, the CDR3 is TGCGCCAGCAGCCCGGGACTAGCGGGGGCCCATACCTCCTCACTTAGAACGCAGTATTTT.

The sample holds a few counts of this clonotype. The gene calls are TRBV2 and TRBJ1-2; possibly TRBD1 for D (6 bases). Trimming removed 5 bases from V and 8 bases from J, with 9 bases in between. The length of the CDR3 is 11 residues. Germline V gene sequence: CDR1 SNHLY, CDR2 FYNNEI. This chain's CDR3 is CASSSGVGYTF. Written as DNA, the CDR3 is TGTGCCAGCAGTTCAGGGGTCGGCTACACCTTC.

The chain combines TRBV7-8 with TRBJ2-5; 7 bases agree with TRBD2. J lost 4 bases, V lost 1 base, and 0 bases had no gene match. The CDR3 has 13 amino acids. Germline CDR1 and CDR2: SGHVS and FQNEAQ. In DNA, the CDR3 is TGTGCCAGCAGCTTAGGGGAGGGAGAGACCCAGTACTTC. Its protein is CASSLGEGETQYF.

The gene calls are TRBV12-3 or TRBV12-4 and TRBJ2-1, with D possibly TRBD2 on 5 matching bases. V lost 4 bases, J lost 7 bases, and 17 bases lay in between. The CDR3 is 15 residues long. The CDR3 region is CASSSGVEGGNEQFF. The CDR3 DNA is TGTGCCAGCAGTTCCGGGGTAGAAGGTGGGAATGAGCAGTTCTTC.

This clonotype occurred a few times. The genes are TRBV5-1 and TRBJ2-1, with a tentative D call TRBD1 (5 bases). V was pared by 0 bases and J by 10 bases, with 11 bases between. The CDR3 consists of 13 residues. The V gene's germline CDR1 is SGHRS and CDR2 YFSETQ. The CDR3 sequence: CASSLGVSGEQFF. CDR3 bases: TGCGCCAGCAGCTTGGGTGTCTCAGGGGAGCAGTTCTTC.

This clonotype was recorded many times. V gene TRBV12-3 or TRBV12-4 combines with J gene TRBJ1-1; possibly TRBD1 for D (5 bases). The CDR3 contains 15 residues. The V end lost 5 bases, the J end lost 5 bases, and 18 bases lay between the germline ends. The chain's CDR3 is CASSGGQGTWTEAFF. CDR3 bases: TGTGCCAGCAGTGGCGGGCAGGGAACGTGGACTGAAGCTTTCTTT.

V usage is TRBV29-1 and J usage is TRBJ2-5; tentative D call: TRBD1 (5 bases). The germline V and J ends were trimmed by 3 bases and 0 bases, with 8 bases remaining between them. From germline, CDR1 is SQVTM and CDR2 ANQGSEA. This CDR3 has 13 amino acids. The CDR3 sequence: CSVDRQYQETQYF. In nucleotides, the CDR3 is TGCAGCGTTGACCGACAGTACCAAGAGACCCAGTACTTC.

This clonotype was detected many times. The V call is TRBV27, the J call TRBJ2-7; 11 bases match TRBD2. CDR3 size: 15 residues. The V segment lost 5 bases and the J segment 4 bases; nucleotides outside the gene matches: 7. The germline gives CDR1 MNHEY, CDR2 SMNVEV (reference sequence). CDR3 protein: CASSPLAGDSYEQYF. The CDR3 DNA is TGTGCCAGCAGTCCACTAGCGGGAGATTCTTACGAGCAGTACTTC.

The chain has TRBV20-1 and TRBJ2-1; 12 bases line up with TRBD2. J was trimmed by 0 bases and V by 6 bases; bases with no gene match: 6. Germline CDR1 and CDR2: DFQATT and SNEGSKA (reference sequence). This CDR3 comprises 16 residues. The CDR3 region is CSATTSGGPSYNEQFF. CDR3 DNA sequence: TGCAGTGCGACGACTAGCGGGGGCCCCTCCTACAATGAGCAGTTCTTC.

This clonotype has more than one count but fewer than ten. The chain has TRBV10-3 and TRBJ2-2; no definite D call. Looked up from germline, CDR1 is ENHRY and CDR2 is SYGVKD. The CDR3 totals 13 residues. V dropped 6 bases and J dropped 2 bases, with 7 bases sitting between them. CDR3 DNA sequence: TGTGCCATCAGAGGTGGAAACACCGGGGAGCTGTTTTTT. Translating it yields CAIRGGNTGELFF.